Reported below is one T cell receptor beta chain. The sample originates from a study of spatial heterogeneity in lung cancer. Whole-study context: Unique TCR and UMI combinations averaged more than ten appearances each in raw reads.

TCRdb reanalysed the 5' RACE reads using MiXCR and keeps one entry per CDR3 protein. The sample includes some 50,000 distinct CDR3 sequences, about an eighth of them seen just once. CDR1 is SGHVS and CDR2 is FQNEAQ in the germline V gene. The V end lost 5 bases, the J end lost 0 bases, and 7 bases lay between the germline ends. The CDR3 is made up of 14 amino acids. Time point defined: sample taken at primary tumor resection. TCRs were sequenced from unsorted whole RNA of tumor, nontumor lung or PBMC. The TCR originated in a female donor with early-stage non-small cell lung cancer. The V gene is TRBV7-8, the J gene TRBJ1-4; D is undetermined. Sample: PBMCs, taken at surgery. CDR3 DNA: TGTGCCAGCAGCCCTTATCCAACTAATGAAAAACTGTTTTTT. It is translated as CASSPYPTNEKLFF.